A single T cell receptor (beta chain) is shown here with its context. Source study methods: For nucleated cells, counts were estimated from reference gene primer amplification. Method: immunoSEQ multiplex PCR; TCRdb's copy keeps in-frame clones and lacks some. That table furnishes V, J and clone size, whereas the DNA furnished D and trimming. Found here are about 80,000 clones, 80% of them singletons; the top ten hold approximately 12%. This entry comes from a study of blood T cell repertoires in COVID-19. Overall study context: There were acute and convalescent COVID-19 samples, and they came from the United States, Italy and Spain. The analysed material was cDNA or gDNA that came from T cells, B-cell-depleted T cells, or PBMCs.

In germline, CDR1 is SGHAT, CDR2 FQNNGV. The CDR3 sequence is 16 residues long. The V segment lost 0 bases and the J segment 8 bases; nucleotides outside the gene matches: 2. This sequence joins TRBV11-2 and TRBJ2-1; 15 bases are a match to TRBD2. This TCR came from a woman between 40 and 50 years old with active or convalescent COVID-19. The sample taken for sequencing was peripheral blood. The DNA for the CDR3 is TGTGCCAGCAGCTTAGATGGACTAGCGGGAGGGTATGAGCAGTTCTTC. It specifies CASSLDGLAGGYEQFF.